Presented here are 7 T cell receptor beta chains from one specimen sequenced in a study of response to subunit inactivated influenza vaccine. TCRdb reanalysed the RT-PCR reads using MiXCR and keeps one entry per CDR3 protein. The sample holds 860,000 or so distinct CDR3 sequences, 21% seen once. The specimen comprised PBMCs from blood, sampled approximately 5 days after vaccination. The receptor source for this set is a man over 45 who received an inactivated influenza vaccine.

The chain recombines TRBV6-1 with TRBJ2-5; TRBD2 agrees at 9 bases. The CDR3 spans 14 residues. Germline values: CDR1 MNHNS, CDR2 SASEGT. J gave up 6 bases and V 5 bases, and 7 bases lay outside the gene matches. CDR3: CASSTAGGSQTQYF. The CDR3 region has the DNA TGTGCCAGCAGTACGGCGGGGGGGTCGCAGACCCAGTACTTC.

This clonotype has more than one count but fewer than ten. The chain couples TRBV5-1 to TRBJ2-3; a weak D match, TRBD2 (6 bases). CDR1 and CDR2 from the germline V gene are SGHRS and YFSETQ. V was clipped by 1 base and J by 8 bases, with 14 bases between them. The CDR3 length is 14 residues. Here the CDR3 reads CASSLWGDEGTQYF. The CDR3 nucleotides read TGCGCCAGCAGCTTGTGGGGGGACGAAGGTACGCAGTATTTT.

V and J are TRBV7-6 and TRBJ2-5; no reliable D call. The germline V and J ends were trimmed by 1 base and 0 bases, with 12 bases remaining between them. Germline V gives CDR1 SGHVS, CDR2 FNYEAQ. The CDR3 sequence is 16 residues long. The CDR3, as DNA: TGTGCCAGCAGCTTAGTCGTGGACGCGTACCAAGAGACCCAGTACTTC. Its translation: CASSLVVDAYQETQYF.

The chain has TRBV6-2 or TRBV6-3 and TRBJ2-1; TRBD1 might be the D (6 bases). Germline CDR1 is MNHEY and CDR2 is SVGEGT. The CDR3 is made up of 15 amino acids. V was shortened by 7 bases and J by 0 bases, with 13 bases between the two germline ends. The CDR3 spells CASTRTASSYNEQFF. CDR3 bases: TGTGCCAGCACCCGGACAGCGAGCTCCTACAATGAGCAGTTCTTC.

The chain recombines TRBV20-1 with TRBJ2-2; the D gene is possibly TRBD2 (5 bases). The germline V gene has CDR1 DFQATT and CDR2 SNEGSKA (reference sequence). The CDR3 covers 15 residues. V was trimmed by 3 bases and J by 0 bases, leaving 11 bases between them. CDR3 bases: TGCAGTGCTAGTCAAGGGAGCCCGAACACCGGGGAGCTGTTTTTT. This sequence encodes CSASQGSPNTGELFF.

This clonotype was seen at least ten times. The chain joins TRBV7-9 to TRBJ1-1; D perhaps matches TRBD1 (6 bases). Per the germline V gene, CDR1 is SEHNR and CDR2 is FQNEAQ (reference sequence). V gave up 3 bases and J gave up 4 bases, with 9 bases separating them. The CDR3 is 13 amino acids. Written as DNA, the CDR3 is TGTGCCAGCAGCTTGGCAGGGGCCACTGAAGCTTTCTTT. Translated: CASSLAGATEAFF.

The chain recombines TRBV7-2 with TRBJ2-5, with D uncertain. The V gene's germline CDR1 is SGHTA and CDR2 FQGNSA. This CDR3 is 12 amino acids long. Trimming took off 2 bases at V and 3 bases at J, with 4 bases between the two ends. CDR3 amino acids: CASSLFKETQYF. CDR3 sequence (DNA): TGTGCCAGCAGCTTATTTAAAGAGACCCAGTACTTC. The full variable domain, its missing parts supplied by reference TRBV7-2 and TRBJ2-5, is GAGVSQSPSNKVTEKGKDVELRCDPISGHTALYWYRQSLGQGLEFLIYFQGNSAPDKSGLPSDRFSAERTGGSVSTLTIQRTQQEDSAVYLCASSLFKETQYFGPGTRLLVL.